This TCR beta chain was profiled in a study of blood T cell repertoires in COVID-19. On the study more broadly: Researchers got acute and convalescent COVID-19 samples from the United States, Italy and Spain. PBMCs, B-cell-depleted T cells, or T cells provided the cDNA or gDNA that made up the material.

Original handling: Estimates of nucleated cell counts were drawn from the amplification of reference gene primers. Generated by immunoSEQ multiplex PCR, the TCRdb table keeps only in-frame clones and is missing some. The V and J calls and clone size were taken over from that table, and D and trimming were inferred from the DNA. The repertoire includes 200,000 to 250,000 clones, under 90% of them detected once, and about 20% sits in the top ten. Germline CDR1 reads MNHEY; CDR2 reads SVGAGI. This CDR3 has 15 residues. V lost 2 bases, J lost 5 bases, and 12 bases lay in between. Sequencing was carried out using peripheral blood. The sequence came from a man younger than 40 with active or convalescent COVID-19. The V gene is TRBV6-5, the J gene TRBJ1-4, with D maybe TRBD1 (5 bases). Written as DNA, the CDR3 is TGTGCCAGCAGTTACACGACCTGGGGCAATGAAAAACTGTTTTTT. It encodes CASSYTTWGNEKLFF.